The TCR beta chain described here comes from a study of graft-versus-host responses after intestinal transplantation. About the research overall: Recipients were all induced with anti-thymocyte globulin, then given tacrolimus and steroids for about three years. Findings of the study overall: Within allografts, high graft-versus-host to host-versus-graft clonal ratios were seen among patients with graft-donor T cell macrochimerism. Recipient marrow showed GvH clones, some seen first in ileum or blood.

A note on this clone: What it binds is unknown.

The trim removed 0 bases at V and 4 bases at J, leaving 10 bases unmatched. The germline gives CDR1 LNHNV, CDR2 YYDKDF (reference sequence). The CDR3 spans 17 residues. Produced via immunoSEQ multiplex PCR; TCRdb's table is partial and in-frame only. The profile shows over 100,000 clones, approximately 96% of them singletons. The source of this sequence is a human donor who received an intestinal transplant. The starting material was unstimulated CD8+ T cells sorted from spleen or lymph node cells, obtained before intestinal transplant. The chain recombines TRBV15 with TRBJ1-2, with 8 bases fitting TRBD1. The CDR3 protein is CATSRDKGQGASYGYTF. Here the CDR3 DNA reads TGTGCCACCAGCAGAGATAAAGGGCAGGGGGCCAGCTATGGCTACACCTTC. Full variable domain (outside the CDR3, taken from reference TRBV15 and TRBJ1-2): DAMVIQNPRYQVTQFGKPVTLSCSQTLNHNVMYWYQQKSSQAPKLLFHYYDKDFNNEADTPDNFQSRRPNTSFCFLDIRSPGLGDTAMYLCATSRDKGQGASYGYTFGSGTRLTVV.